The subject of this entry is one TCR beta chain. Its target is not known. The data are from a study of cytomegalovirus exposure and HLA in healthy donors. Study-wide findings and caveats: It was reportedly the case that the classifier diagnosed cytomegalovirus status with high specificity and sensitivity.

The PCR was carried out with 60 Vbeta primers and 13 Jbeta primers. The data were produced by immunoSEQ multiplex PCR, yet TCRdb's version contains in-frame clones alone and is incomplete. The data hold some 90,000 clones, with over 75% observed a single time. CDR3 size: 13 residues. CDR1 is MNHNY, CDR2 SVGAGI, per germline (reference sequence). Trimming took 7 bases from V and 6 from J; bases not matched to a gene: 7. The chain couples TRBV6-6 to TRBJ2-5; 8 nucleotides line up with TRBD1. The specimen was PBMCs. The clonotype was recovered from a male donor in good health and CMV-seropositive. The CDR3 nucleotides read TGTGCCAGCATCGGACAGGGTTGGAAGACCCAGTACTTC. This gives the protein CASIGQGWKTQYF.